This T cell receptor beta chain was captured by sequencing in a study of T cells after yellow fever vaccination. 5'RACE template switching added a universal primer site and UMIs to TCR cDNA. TCRdb re-analysed the 5' RACE reads in MiXCR, keeping a single row per CDR3 protein. Among some 550,000 distinct CDR3 sequences, 15% to 20% were seen once, and the ten largest hold approximately 14%. After removal of 6 bases from V and 2 bases from J, the junction contained 4 bases not matched to a gene. The germline V gene has CDR1 SGHTA and CDR2 FQGNSA. The CDR3 covers 14 residues. This clonotype turned up a few times.

Sequenced material: PBMCs, taken 15 days after the yellow fever booster vaccination. The sequence derives from a man younger than 40 who received the YFV17D yellow fever vaccine. The chain uses TRBV7-2 and TRBJ2-7, with 10 positions matching TRBD1. This CDR3 is CASRPGTGAYEQYF. The DNA of the CDR3 is TGTGCCAGCAGACCCGGGACAGGGGCCTACGAGCAGTACTTC.